Listed below are T cell receptor beta chains from one sample, sequenced in a study of T cell responses to AZD1222 COVID-19 vaccine. Produced via immunoSEQ multiplex PCR; TCRdb's table is partial and in-frame only. Among about 110,000 clones listed, roughly 84% were seen once. The sample here was peripheral blood, taken on day 0 of AZD1222 vaccination. The source is an adult in good health. The CDR3 runs from the conserved cysteine through the conserved F or W. D genes are given only for firm matches. Clone sizes are given selectively: once, few, many, or a class where the clone is expanded.

>TRBJ2-1|-|-|TRBV29-1|14
TGCAGCTCCCCTTGGGGGAAAACAGACAATGAGCAGTTCTTC
CSSPWGKTDNEQFF
>TRBJ1-6|-|-|TRBV6-2/TRBV6-3|14
TGTGCCAGCAGTTATCAGGTGGGAAATTCACCCCTCCACTTT
CASSYQVGNSPLHF
>TRBJ2-2|-|-|TRBV4-2|16
TGTGCCAGCAGCCAAGAAAGCGCAAAGGAAACCGGGGAGCTGTTTTTT
CASSQESAKETGELFF
>TRBJ2-5|-|-|TRBV18|14
TGTGCCAGCTCACCCCTGGGGGCGCGGGAGACCCAGTACTTC
CASSPLGARETQYF
>TRBJ1-2|-|TRBD1|TRBV5-6|13
TGTGCCAGCAGTCGGAGGGGGCAGTATGGCTACACCTTC
CASSRRGQYGYTF
>TRBJ1-5|-|-|TRBV7-3|15
TGTGCCAGCCGAATGGTCTGGGGCGGGTCACAGCCCCAGCATTTT
CASRMVWGGSQPQHF
>TRBJ1-1|-|-|TRBV21-1|13
TGTGCCAGCAGCAAAGTTGGGAGTACGGAAGCTTTCTTT
CASSKVGSTEAFF
>TRBJ1-5|once|-|TRBV29-1|14
TGCAGCGTTTTAGGGGGAAAAGGGGTGGACGCCCAGCATTTT
CSVLGGKGVDAQHF
>TRBJ2-7|-|TRBD2|TRBV4-1|19
TGCGCCAGCAGCCATCTCCCTCCGGGGACTAGCGGGGGGCCACGGGAGCAGTACTTC
CASSHLPPGTSGGPREQYF
>TRBJ1-2|few|-|TRBV19|15
TGTGCCAGTAGTATCTCAAGAGGGGGGCTCGGCGGCTACACCTTC
CASSISRGGLGGYTF
>TRBJ1-1|once|-|TRBV9|14
TGTGCCAGCAGCGCACCCTCAGGGGACGGTGAAGCTTTCTTT
CASSAPSGDGEAFF
>TRBJ2-7|-|TRBD1|TRBV11-3|12
TGTGCCAGCAGCTTCCGGACAGGTCTGGCGTACTTC
CASSFRTGLAYF
>TRBJ1-2|-|TRBD1|TRBV30|11
TGTGCCTGGAGTACAGGGGGAGGCTACACCTTC
CAWSTGGGYTF
>TRBJ2-1|-|TRBD2|TRBV7-9|15
TGTGCCAGCAGCTCTAGCGGGAGAAGCTACAATGAGCAGTTCTTC
CASSSSGRSYNEQFF
>TRBJ2-2|-|TRBD1|TRBV19|15
TGTGCCAGTAGTAGACAGGGGGCGGACACCGGGGAGCTGTTTTTT
CASSRQGADTGELFF
>TRBJ2-6|once|TRBD2|TRBV7-7|19
TGTGCTAGCAGCTTGCCACGCGAGGGACTATACTCTGGGGCCAACGTCCTGACTTTC
CASSLPREGLYSGANVLTF
>TRBJ2-7|once|TRBD2|TRBV7-9|12
TGTGCCAGCAGCTTCACTAGCGGGAGATGGTACTTC
CASSFTSGRWYF
>TRBJ2-1|-|-|TRBV27|12
TGTGCCGTGGGCGACTTCTACAATGAGCAGTTCTTC
CAVGDFYNEQFF
>TRBJ2-3|-|TRBD2|TRBV7-2|16
TGTGCCAGCAGCTTTTTAGCGGGAGTGGACACAGATACGCAGTATTTT
CASSFLAGVDTDTQYF
>TRBJ1-4|-|TRBD1|TRBV19|17
TGTGCCAGTAGTCCCATGACAGGGGGCCGGTCTAATGAAAAACTGTTTTTT
CASSPMTGGRSNEKLFF
>TRBJ1-1|-|-|TRBV29-1|13
TGCAGCGTTGCGGGACGATTGAACACTGAAGCTTTCTTT
CSVAGRLNTEAFF
>TRBJ2-1|-|-|TRBV6-2/TRBV6-3|16
TGTGCCAGCAGTTCCGCGACGGTTCGGGTCTACAATGAGCAGTTCTTC
CASSSATVRVYNEQFF
>TRBJ2-1|-|TRBD2|TRBV15|15
TGTGCCACCAGCAGAGATAGCGGGGGGGCCGCTGAGCAGTTCTTC
CATSRDSGGAAEQFF
>TRBJ1-2|-|-|TRBV2|12
TGTGCCAGCAGTGAAGGCAGCTATGGCTACACCTTC
CASSEGSYGYTF
>TRBJ2-5|-|-|TRBV12-3/TRBV12-4|12
TGTGCCAGCAGTTTTAGCGGAGAGACCCAGTACTTC
CASSFSGETQYF
>TRBJ1-5|-|TRBD1|TRBV6-2/TRBV6-3|19
TGTGCCAGCAGTTACTCCCCTTCTGAATGGACAGGTGGCCCTCAGCCCCAGCATTTT
CASSYSPSEWTGGPQPQHF
>TRBJ2-5|-|TRBD2|TRBV11-3|18
TGTGCCAGCAGCCCGCCGGGGACTAGCGGGGGTTATCGAGAGACCCAGTACTTC
CASSPPGTSGGYRETQYF
>TRBJ2-7|once|TRBD2|TRBV7-2|14
TGTGCCAGCAGCGCATCCCTAGCGGCCTACGAGCAGTACTTC
CASSASLAAYEQYF